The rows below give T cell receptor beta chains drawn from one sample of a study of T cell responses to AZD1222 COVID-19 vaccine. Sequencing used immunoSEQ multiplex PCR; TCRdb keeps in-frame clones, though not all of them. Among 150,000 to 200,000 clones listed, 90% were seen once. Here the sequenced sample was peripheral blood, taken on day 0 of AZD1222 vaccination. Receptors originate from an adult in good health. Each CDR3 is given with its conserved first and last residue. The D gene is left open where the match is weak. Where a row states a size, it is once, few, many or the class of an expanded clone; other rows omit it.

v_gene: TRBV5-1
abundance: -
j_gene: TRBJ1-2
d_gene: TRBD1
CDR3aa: CASSLGQGGYGYTF
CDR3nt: TGCGCCAGCAGCCTCGGACAGGGAGGCTATGGCTACACCTTC

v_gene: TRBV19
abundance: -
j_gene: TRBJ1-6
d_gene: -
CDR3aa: CASRGSSYNSPLHF
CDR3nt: TGTGCCAGTAGGGGGAGCTCCTATAATTCACCCCTCCACTTT

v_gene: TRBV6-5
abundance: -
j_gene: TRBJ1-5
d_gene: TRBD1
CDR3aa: CASSKAGTGVQPQHF
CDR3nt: TGTGCCAGCAGTAAGGCCGGGACAGGGGTTCAGCCCCAGCATTTT

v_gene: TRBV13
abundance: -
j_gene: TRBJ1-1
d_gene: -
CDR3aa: CASSWGVSNTEAFF
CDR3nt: TGTGCCAGCAGCTGGGGGGTATCGAACACTGAAGCTTTCTTT

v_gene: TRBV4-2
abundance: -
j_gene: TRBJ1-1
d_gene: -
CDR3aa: CASTRGGEAFF
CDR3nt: TGTGCCAGCACAAGGGGAGGGGAGGCTTTCTTT

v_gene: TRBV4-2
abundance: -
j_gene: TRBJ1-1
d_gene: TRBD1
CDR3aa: CASSPARTGGGEAFF
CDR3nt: TGTGCCAGCAGCCCGGCCCGGACAGGGGGGGGTGAAGCTTTCTTT

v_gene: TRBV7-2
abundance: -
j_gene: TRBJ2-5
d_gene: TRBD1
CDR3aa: CASSLATGVGETQYF
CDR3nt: TGTGCCAGCAGCTTAGCCACAGGGGTAGGAGAGACCCAGTACTTC

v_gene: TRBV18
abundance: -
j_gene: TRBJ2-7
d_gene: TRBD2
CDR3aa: CASSRTSGGNYEQYF
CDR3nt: TGTGCCAGCTCAAGGACTAGCGGGGGGAACTACGAGCAGTACTTC

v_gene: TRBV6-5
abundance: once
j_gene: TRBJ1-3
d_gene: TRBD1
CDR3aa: CASSYVQGNPTIYF
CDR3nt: TGTGCCAGCAGTTACGTACAGGGGAATCCCACCATATATTTT

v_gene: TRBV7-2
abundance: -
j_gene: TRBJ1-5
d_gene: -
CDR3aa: CASSLRGLGQPQHF
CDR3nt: TGTGCCAGCAGCTTAAGGGGGTTGGGACAGCCCCAGCATTTT

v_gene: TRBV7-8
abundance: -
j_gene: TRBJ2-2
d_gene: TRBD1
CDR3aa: CASRLTGTDTGELFF
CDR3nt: TGTGCCAGCAGGTTGACAGGGACGGACACCGGGGAGCTGTTTTTT

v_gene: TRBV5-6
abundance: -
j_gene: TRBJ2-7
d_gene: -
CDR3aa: CASSLGGHYYYEQYF
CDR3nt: TGTGCCAGCAGCTTGGGCGGGCACTACTACTACGAGCAGTACTTC

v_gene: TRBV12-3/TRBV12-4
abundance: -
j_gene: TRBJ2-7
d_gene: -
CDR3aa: CASSLSPYEQYF
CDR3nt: TGTGCCAGCAGTTTGTCTCCCTACGAGCAGTACTTC

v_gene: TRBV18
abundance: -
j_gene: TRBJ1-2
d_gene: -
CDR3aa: CASSPPSRPGDGYTF
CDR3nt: TGTGCCAGCTCACCACCGAGCAGGCCAGGGGATGGCTACACCTTC

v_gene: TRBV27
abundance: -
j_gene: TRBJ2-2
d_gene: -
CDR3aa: CASSFVGPGELFF
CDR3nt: TGTGCCAGCAGTTTCGTGGGGCCCGGGGAGCTGTTTTTT

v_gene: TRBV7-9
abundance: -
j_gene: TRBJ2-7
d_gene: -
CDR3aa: CASSSPGRVYEQYF
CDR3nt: TGTGCCAGCAGCTCACCAGGGAGAGTCTACGAGCAGTACTTC